This paragraph covers one TCR beta chain sequence. The sample belongs to a study of cytotoxic CD8 clonotypes in ibrutinib-treated CLL. Overall study context: Patient counts were about twelve relapsed/refractory, about 15 treatment-naive and some 17 IGHV unmutated.

The CDR3 has 15 amino acids. J was trimmed by 6 bases and V by 4 bases; bases with no gene match: 11. The germline gives CDR1 MNHEY, CDR2 SMNVEV (reference sequence). Libraries were prepared by immunoSEQ multiplex PCR; TCRdb keeps only in-frame clonotypes and omits some of them. The sample lists around 310,000 clones; about 80% were seen once. The chain combines TRBV27 with TRBJ1-2, with 7 bases matching TRBD1. Material: PBMCs, obtained before ibrutinib treatment. This TCR came from a human donor with chronic lymphocytic leukemia. CDR3 DNA: TGTGCCAGCAGTTCTCGAAGGGACAGCCATAATGGCTACACCTTC. This codes for CASSSRRDSHNGYTF.